This paragraph covers one T cell receptor beta chain sequence. The CDR3 length is 14 residues. Trimming removed 3 bases at V and 9 bases at J, with 15 bases between. Germline CDR1 is SNHLY and CDR2 is FYNNEI. TCRdb's table, derived via immunoSEQ multiplex PCR, lists solely in-frame clones and lacks some. This listing includes under 150,000 clones. The entry originates in a study of T cell responses to AZD1222 COVID-19 vaccine. The chain joins TRBV2 to TRBJ1-5; D gene uncertain. The sequence derives from an adult in good health. The sample comprised peripheral blood. The CDR3 sequence: CASSDGNSPMPQHF. CDR3 sequence (DNA): TGTGCCAGCAGTGATGGGAACAGCCCCATGCCCCAGCATTTT.